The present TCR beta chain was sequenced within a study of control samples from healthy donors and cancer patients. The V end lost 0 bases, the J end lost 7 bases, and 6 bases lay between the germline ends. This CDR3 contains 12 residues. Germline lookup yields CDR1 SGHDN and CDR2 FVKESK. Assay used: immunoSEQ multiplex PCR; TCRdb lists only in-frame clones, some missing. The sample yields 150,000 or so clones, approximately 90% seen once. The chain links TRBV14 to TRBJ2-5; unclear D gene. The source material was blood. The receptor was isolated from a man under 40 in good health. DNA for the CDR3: TGTGCCAGCAGCCAAGATCACGGGACCCAGTACTTC. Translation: CASSQDHGTQYF.